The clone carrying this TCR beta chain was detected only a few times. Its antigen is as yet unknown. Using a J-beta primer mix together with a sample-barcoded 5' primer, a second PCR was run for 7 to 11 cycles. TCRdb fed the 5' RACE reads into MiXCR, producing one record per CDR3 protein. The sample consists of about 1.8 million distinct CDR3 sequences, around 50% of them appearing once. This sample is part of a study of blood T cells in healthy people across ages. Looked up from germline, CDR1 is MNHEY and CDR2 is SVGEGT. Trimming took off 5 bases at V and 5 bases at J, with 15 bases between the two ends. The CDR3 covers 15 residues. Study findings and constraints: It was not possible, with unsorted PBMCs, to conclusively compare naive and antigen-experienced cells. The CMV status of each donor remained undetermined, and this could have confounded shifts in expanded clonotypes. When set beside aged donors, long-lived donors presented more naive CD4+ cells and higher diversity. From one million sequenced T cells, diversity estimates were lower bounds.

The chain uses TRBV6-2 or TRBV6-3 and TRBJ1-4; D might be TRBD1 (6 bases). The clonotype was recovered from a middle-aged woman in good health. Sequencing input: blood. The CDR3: CASSLYRDPNEKLFF. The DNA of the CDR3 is TGTGCCAGCAGTCTCTACAGGGACCCGAATGAAAAACTGTTTTTT.